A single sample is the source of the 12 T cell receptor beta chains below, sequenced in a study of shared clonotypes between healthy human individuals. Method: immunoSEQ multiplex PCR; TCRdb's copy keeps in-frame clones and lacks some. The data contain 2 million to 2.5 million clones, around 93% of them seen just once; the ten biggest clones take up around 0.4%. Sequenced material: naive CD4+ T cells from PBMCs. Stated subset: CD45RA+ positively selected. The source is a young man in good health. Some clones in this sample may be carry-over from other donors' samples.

CDR3 sequence (DNA): TGTGCCTGGAGGAATATAGCGGGCCCCACAGATACGCAGTATTTT. It translates to CAWRNIAGPTDTQYF. The chain recombines TRBV30 with TRBJ2-3, with TRBD2 matching over 7 bases. Losses at the gene ends were 3 bases for V and 2 bases for J; bases not matched to a gene: 8. CDR1 is GTSNPN, CDR2 SVGIG, per germline (reference sequence). This CDR3 region has 15 residues.

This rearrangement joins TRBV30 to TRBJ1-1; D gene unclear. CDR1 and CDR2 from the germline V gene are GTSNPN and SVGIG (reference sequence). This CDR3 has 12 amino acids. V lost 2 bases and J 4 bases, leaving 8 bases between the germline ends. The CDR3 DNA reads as TGTGCCTGGAGTCCCGTCTTCACTGAAGCTTTCTTT. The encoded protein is CAWSPVFTEAFF.

The CDR3 here is CASSAPAGGETQYF. As DNA, the CDR3 is TGTGCCAGCAGCGCCCCCGCAGGGGGAGAGACCCAGTACTTC. The chain is built from TRBV5-4 and TRBJ2-5, with TRBD1 matching 7 bases. V lost 4 bases, J lost 4 bases, and 7 bases stayed unmatched. This CDR3 comprises 14 residues. The germline V gene encodes CDR1 SGHNT and CDR2 YYREEE (reference sequence).

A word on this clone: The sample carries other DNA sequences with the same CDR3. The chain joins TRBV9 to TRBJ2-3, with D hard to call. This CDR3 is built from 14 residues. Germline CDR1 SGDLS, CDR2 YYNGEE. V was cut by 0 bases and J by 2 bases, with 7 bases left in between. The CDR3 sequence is CASSVGRPTDTQYF. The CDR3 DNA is TGTGCCAGCAGCGTAGGTCGACCCACAGATACGCAGTATTTT.

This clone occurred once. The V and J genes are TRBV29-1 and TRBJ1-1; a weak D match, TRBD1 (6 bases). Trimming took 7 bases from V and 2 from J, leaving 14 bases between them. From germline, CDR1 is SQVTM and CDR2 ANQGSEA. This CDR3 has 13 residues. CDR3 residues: CSAGGTTNTEAFF. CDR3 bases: TGCAGCGCTGGAGGGACAACAAACACTGAAGCTTTCTTT.

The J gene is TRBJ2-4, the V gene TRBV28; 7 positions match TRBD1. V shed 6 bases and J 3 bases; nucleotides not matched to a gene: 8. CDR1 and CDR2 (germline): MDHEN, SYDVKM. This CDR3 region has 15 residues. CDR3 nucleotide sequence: TGTGCCAGCAGCTCCCCCCAGGGGGTCAAAAACATTCAGTACTTC. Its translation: CASSSPQGVKNIQYF.

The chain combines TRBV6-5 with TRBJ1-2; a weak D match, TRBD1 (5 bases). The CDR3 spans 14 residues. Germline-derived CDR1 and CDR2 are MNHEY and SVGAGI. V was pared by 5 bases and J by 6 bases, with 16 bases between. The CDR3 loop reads CASSRHLGTDGYTF. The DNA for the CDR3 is TGTGCCAGCAGTCGTCACCTCGGGACGGATGGCTACACCTTC.

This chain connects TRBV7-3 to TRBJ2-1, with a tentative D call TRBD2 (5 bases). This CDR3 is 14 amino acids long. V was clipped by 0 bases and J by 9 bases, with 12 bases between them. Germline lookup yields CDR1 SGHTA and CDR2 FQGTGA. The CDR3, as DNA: TGTGCCAGCAGCTTAACAGGAGGTCACTCTGAGCAGTTCTTC. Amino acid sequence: CASSLTGGHSEQFF.

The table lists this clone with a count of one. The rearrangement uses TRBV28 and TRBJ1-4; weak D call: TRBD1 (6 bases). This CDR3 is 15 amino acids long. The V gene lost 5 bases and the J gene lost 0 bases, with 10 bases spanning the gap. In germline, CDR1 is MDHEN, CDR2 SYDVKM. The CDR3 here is CASSVRQATNEKLFF. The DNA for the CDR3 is TGTGCCAGCAGTGTTCGACAGGCAACTAATGAAAAACTGTTTTTT. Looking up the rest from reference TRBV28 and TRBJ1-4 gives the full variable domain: DVKVTQSSRYLVKRTGEKVFLECVQDMDHENMFWYRQDPGLGLRLIYFSYDVKMKEKGDIPEGYSVSREKKERFSLILESASTNQTSMYLCASSVRQATNEKLFFGSGTQLSVL.

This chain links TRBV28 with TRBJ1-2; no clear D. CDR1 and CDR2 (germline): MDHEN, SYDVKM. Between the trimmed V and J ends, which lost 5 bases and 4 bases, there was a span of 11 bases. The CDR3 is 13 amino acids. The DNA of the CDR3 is TGTGCCAGCAGTCCCCCGAGGTTCTATGGCTACACCTTC. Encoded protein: CASSPPRFYGYTF.

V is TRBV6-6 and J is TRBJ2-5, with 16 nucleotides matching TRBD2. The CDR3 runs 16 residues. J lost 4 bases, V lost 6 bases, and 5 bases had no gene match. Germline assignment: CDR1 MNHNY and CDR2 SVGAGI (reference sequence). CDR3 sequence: CASSWGLAGGGETQYF. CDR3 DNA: TGTGCCAGCAGCTGGGGACTAGCGGGAGGGGGAGAGACCCAGTACTTC.

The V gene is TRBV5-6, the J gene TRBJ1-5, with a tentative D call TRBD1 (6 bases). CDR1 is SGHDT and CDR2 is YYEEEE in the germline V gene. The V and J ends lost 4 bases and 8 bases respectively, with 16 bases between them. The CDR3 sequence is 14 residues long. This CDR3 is CASSLRGAQKPQHF. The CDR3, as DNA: TGTGCCAGCAGCCTCCGGGGGGCGCAGAAGCCCCAGCATTTT. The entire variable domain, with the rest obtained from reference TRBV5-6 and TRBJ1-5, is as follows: DAGVTQSPTHLIKTRGQQVTLRCSPKSGHDTVSWYQQALGQGPQFIFQYYEEEERQRGNFPDRFSGHQFPNYSSELNVNALLLGDSALYLCASSLRGAQKPQHFGDGTRLSIL.